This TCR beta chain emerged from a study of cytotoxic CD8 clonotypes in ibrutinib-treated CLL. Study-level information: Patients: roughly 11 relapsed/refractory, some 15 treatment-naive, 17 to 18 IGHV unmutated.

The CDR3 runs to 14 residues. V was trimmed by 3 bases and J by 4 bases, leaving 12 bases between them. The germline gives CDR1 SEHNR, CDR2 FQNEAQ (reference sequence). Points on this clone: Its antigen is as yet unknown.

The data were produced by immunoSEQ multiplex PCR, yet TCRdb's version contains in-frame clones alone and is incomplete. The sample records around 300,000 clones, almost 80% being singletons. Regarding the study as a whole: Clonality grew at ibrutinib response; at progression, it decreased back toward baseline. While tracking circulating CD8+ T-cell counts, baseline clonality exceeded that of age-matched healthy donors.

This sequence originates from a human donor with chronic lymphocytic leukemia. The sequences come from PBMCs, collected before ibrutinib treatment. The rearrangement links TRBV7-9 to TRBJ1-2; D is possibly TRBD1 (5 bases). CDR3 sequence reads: CASSFGGLTYGYTF. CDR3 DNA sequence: TGTGCCAGCAGCTTCGGGGGGTTAACCTATGGCTACACCTTC.